These 16 T cell receptor beta chains came from one sample sequenced in a study of T-cell reconstitution after alpha-beta-depleted transplantation in children. The library targeted TCRbeta and was prepared with unique molecular identifiers. MiXCR, run by TCRdb on the PCR reads, gives a single entry per CDR3 protein. The repertoire holds about 470,000 distinct CDR3 sequences, with around 46% as singletons. The material was PBMCs, obtained before TCRalphabeta/CD19-depleted stem cell transplant. The origin of the receptors is a girl aged 2-15 years with aplastic anemia, due to receive a stem cell transplant.

V usage is TRBV5-6 and J usage is TRBJ1-2; possible D gene TRBD1, 5 bases. The germline CDR1 and CDR2 sequences are SGHDT and YYEEEE. The CDR3 spans 13 residues. V lost 4 bases and J lost 4, with 11 bases in between. CDR3 in amino acids: CASSVDNFYGYTF. CDR3 in DNA: TGTGCCAGCAGCGTGGACAATTTCTATGGCTACACCTTC. Drawing the rest from reference TRBV5-6 and TRBJ1-2, the complete variable domain is DAGVTQSPTHLIKTRGQQVTLRCSPKSGHDTVSWYQQALGQGPQFIFQYYEEEERQRGNFPDRFSGHQFPNYSSELNVNALLLGDSALYLCASSVDNFYGYTFGSGTRLTVV.

The V gene is TRBV20-1, the J gene TRBJ1-5, with 8 bases matching TRBD1. Trimming at V came to 5 bases and at J to 3 bases, leaving 6 bases not matched to a gene. Germline V gene lookup returns CDR1 DFQATT and CDR2 SNEGSKA (reference sequence). The CDR3 extends over 14 amino acids. The CDR3 region is CSAAGQANNQPQHF. The CDR3 DNA follows: TGCAGTGCTGCGGGACAGGCTAACAATCAGCCCCAGCATTTT.

In this sample, this clonotype turned up many times. V gene TRBV14 combines with J gene TRBJ2-1, with TRBD2 identical over 8 bases. CDR1 and CDR2 from the germline V gene are SGHDN and FVKESK. With 4 bases clipped from V and 9 bases from J, the junction kept 11 bases outside the gene matches. This CDR3 region has 15 residues. The DNA of the CDR3 is TGTGCCAGCAGCCCTGAAGCGGGAGTTATCAGTGAGCAGTTCTTC. It translates to CASSPEAGVISEQFF.

This clonotype showed up many times. The rearrangement uses TRBV5-1 and TRBJ2-7; TRBD2 agrees at 7 bases. From germline, CDR1 is SGHRS and CDR2 YFSETQ. CDR3 length: 16 residues. With 4 bases clipped from V and 5 bases from J, the junction kept 15 bases outside the gene matches. The CDR3 sequence is CASSPGRGGGPNEQYF. The CDR3 DNA follows: TGCGCCAGCAGCCCGGGTCGCGGGGGAGGGCCGAACGAGCAGTACTTC.

This clonotype occurred many times. J is TRBJ2-5 and V is TRBV20-1; TRBD2 might be the D (6 bases). Trimming removed 3 bases from V and 4 bases from J, with 12 bases in between. The CDR3 has 13 residues. The germline CDR1 and CDR2 sequences are DFQATT and SNEGSKA (reference sequence). CDR3 amino acids: CSARAGTSETQYF. In nucleotides, the CDR3 is TGCAGTGCTAGGGCAGGGACTTCAGAGACCCAGTACTTC.

This clonotype is a singleton in its sample. The J gene is TRBJ2-1, the V gene TRBV12-3 or TRBV12-4, with D maybe TRBD2 (6 bases). The V and J ends lost 7 bases and 8 bases respectively, with 12 bases between them. CDR3 length: 12 residues. Here the CDR3 DNA reads TGTGCCAGCACCGTCGGAGGGGATGAGCAGTTCTTC. Its protein product is CASTVGGDEQFF.

This clonotype was observed a few times. The V gene is TRBV2, the J gene TRBJ2-2; possible D gene TRBD2, 5 bases. This CDR3 region has 15 residues. V was trimmed by 2 bases and J by 4 bases, leaving 11 bases between them. CDR1 is SNHLY and CDR2 is FYNNEI in the germline V gene. In nucleotides, the CDR3 is TGTGCCAGCAGTGAAATCCCTACTAGCACCGGGGAGCTGTTTTTT. It specifies CASSEIPTSTGELFF.

V and J are TRBV6-1 and TRBJ1-1; TRBD1 is a possible D gene (6 bases). CDR3 size: 13 residues. The V gene's germline CDR1 is MNHNS and CDR2 SASEGT. V shed 8 bases and J shed 2 bases, with 12 bases lying between them. CDR3 sequence: CASPGTTNTEAFF. CDR3 bases: TGTGCCAGCCCTGGGACAACCAACACTGAAGCTTTCTTT.

This chain connects TRBV3-1 to TRBJ2-1, with 9 bases that match TRBD1. The J segment lost 9 bases and the V segment lost 4 bases, leaving 10 bases of the junction unmatched. This CDR3 contains 15 residues. Germline V gene sequence: CDR1 LGHDT, CDR2 YNNKEL (reference sequence). The CDR3 sequence is CASSLGQGRKGEQFF. The CDR3 bases are TGTGCCAGCAGCCTCGGACAGGGGAGAAAGGGTGAGCAGTTCTTC.

This clonotype came up once. The chain carries TRBV2 and TRBJ1-1; the D is unclear. Germline V lookup: CDR1 SNHLY, CDR2 FYNNEI. The CDR3 extends over 13 amino acids. V lost 10 bases to trimming and J lost 3 bases, with 15 bases between them. The CDR3 sequence: CATTEAGHTEAFF. The DNA of the CDR3 is TGTGCCACTACCGAAGCGGGCCACACTGAAGCTTTCTTT.

The rearrangement joins TRBV5-1 to TRBJ2-7; D is tentatively TRBD1 or TRBD2 (5 bases each). The CDR3 extends over 14 amino acids. Germline loops: CDR1 SGHRS, CDR2 YFSETQ. The germline V and J ends were trimmed by 2 bases and 0 bases, with 9 bases remaining between them. CDR3 loop: CASSFGTLSYEQYF. Here the CDR3 DNA reads TGCGCCAGCAGCTTCGGGACCCTCTCCTACGAGCAGTACTTC.

This clonotype was seen a handful of times. The rearrangement uses TRBV5-5 and TRBJ2-7; a possible D gene is TRBD1 (6 bases). V gave up 0 bases and J gave up 3 bases, with 16 bases separating them. The CDR3 runs 16 residues. Germline V CDR1 and CDR2: SGHKS, YYEKEE (reference sequence). CDR3 DNA: TGTGCCAGCAGCTTGGTCCCCTTACAGGGTTACTACGAGCAGTACTTC. Translated: CASSLVPLQGYYEQYF.

This chain joins TRBV20-1 and TRBJ2-3; D is perhaps TRBD2 (6 bases). V dropped 4 bases and J dropped 8 bases, with 19 bases sitting between them. Germline V CDR1 and CDR2: DFQATT, SNEGSKA (reference sequence). The CDR3 has 14 amino acids. The CDR3 DNA sequence: TGCAGTGCTAACCGGGACTCACGGCGGGGTACGCAGTATTTT. This codes for CSANRDSRRGTQYF.

V and J are TRBV20-1 and TRBJ2-3; maybe TRBD2 (6 bases). The CDR3 is 14 residues long. V was cut by 2 bases and J by 8 bases, with 17 bases left in between. Germline lookup yields CDR1 DFQATT and CDR2 SNEGSKA (reference sequence). As DNA, the CDR3 is TGCAGTGCTAGAAAACGCGGGAACTGGGGTACGCAGTATTTT. Translating gives CSARKRGNWGTQYF.

The chain recombines TRBV11-2 with TRBJ2-6, with TRBD1 as a possible D gene (5 bases). Trimming stripped 3 bases from V and 0 bases from J, with 18 bases between. This CDR3 spans 19 amino acids. Per germline, CDR1 SGHAT and CDR2 FQNNGV. DNA for the CDR3: TGTGCCAGCAGCTTCCCCGATGGGGCTACCCTCTCTGGGGCCAACGTCCTGACTTTC. Translated: CASSFPDGATLSGANVLTF.

The rearrangement links TRBV30 to TRBJ2-3; perhaps TRBD2 as D (6 bases). The length of the CDR3 is 13 residues. V gave up 7 bases and J gave up 6 bases, with 17 bases separating them. Germline lookup yields CDR1 GTSNPN and CDR2 SVGIG (reference sequence). The CDR3 nucleotides read TGTGCCTTGGGACTCCACTCGGTGGATACGCAGTATTTT. This codes for CALGLHSVDTQYF.